The entry below gives a single T cell receptor (beta chain) sequence along with its context. Its antigen remains unknown. Trimming stripped 4 bases from V and 0 bases from J, with 13 bases between. The germline V gene has CDR1 MNHNS and CDR2 SASEGT. This CDR3 region has 16 residues. This sample is part of a study of B cell selection in AIRE deficiency. Study-level results: Patient Tconv cells held roughly a third of Treg sequences shared by healthy donors. Of a few thousand shared Treg TCRbeta sequences, under 35% were healthy-only, 7.5% to 10% patient-only.

Profiling relied on immunoSEQ multiplex PCR, and the TCRdb table lists in-frame clones only, not all of them. The sample consists of thousands of clones, around 87% of them appearing once. Sorted regulatory T cells were CD4-positive, CD25-high and CD127-low or negative. The receptor was derived from a human donor with AIRE deficiency. Sequenced: Tregs sorted from PBMCs. The J gene is TRBJ2-1, the V gene TRBV6-1; possibly TRBD1 for D (5 bases). CDR3 in amino acids: CASSGQGRSSYNEQFF. The CDR3 DNA reads TGTGCCAGCAGTGGGCAGGGCAGGTCCTCCTACAATGAGCAGTTCTTC.